These 5 T cell receptor beta chains were all obtained from the same sample, sequenced in a study of T cells in Graves' hyperthyroidism and ophthalmopathy. RNA transcripts yielded amplified TCR beta CDR3 regions. HTBI primers were the set used in a first-round RT-PCR of the TCR CDR3. TCRdb analysed the multiplex PCR reads with MiXCR anew, one entry per CDR3 protein. The sample holds roughly 350,000 distinct CDR3 sequences, about 14% seen once. The sequenced sample was blood. The receptors stem from a woman aged 25-40 years with Graves' ophthalmopathy.

There are a few counts of this clonotype. The V call is TRBV6-5, the J call TRBJ1-1; a weak D match, TRBD1 (5 bases). This CDR3 comprises 17 residues. The germline V gene has CDR1 MNHEY and CDR2 SVGAGI. Trimming took 8 bases from V and 5 from J, leaving 27 bases between them. The CDR3: CASGERGVRRWGTEAFF. The CDR3 region has the DNA TGTGCCAGCGGAGAAAGAGGAGTGAGACGGTGGGGGACTGAAGCTTTCTTT.

This clonotype was counted at least ten times. The V call is TRBV30, the J call TRBJ1-6, with unresolved D. In germline, CDR1 is GTSNPN, CDR2 SVGIG (reference sequence). The CDR3 loop spans 16 amino acids. V lost 2 bases and J lost 0, with 11 bases in between. The DNA of the CDR3 is TGTGCCTGGAGTCCTCTTGGGAGCTCCTATAATTCACCCCTCCACTTT. As protein: CAWSPLGSSYNSPLHF.

The genes are TRBV7-3 and TRBJ2-7, with D uncertain. The V gene's germline CDR1 is SGHTA and CDR2 FQGTGA. The CDR3 is 16 amino acids. V was cut by 1 base and J by 2 bases, with 15 bases left in between. The chain's CDR3 is CASSLIPQPHTYEQYF. In DNA, the CDR3 is TGTGCCAGCAGCTTAATCCCCCAGCCGCATACCTACGAGCAGTACTTC. Drawing the rest from reference TRBV7-3 and TRBJ2-7, the complete variable domain is GAGVSQTPSNKVTEKGKYVELRCDPISGHTALYWYRQSLGQGPEFLIYFQGTGAADDSGLPNDRFFAVRPEGSVSTLKIQRTERGDSAVYLCASSLIPQPHTYEQYFGPGTRLTVT.

Here the CDR3 reads CASSAGTGEDNEQFF. As DNA, the CDR3 is TGTGCCAGCAGCGCCGGGACAGGGGAAGACAATGAGCAGTTCTTC. The chain recombines TRBV9 with TRBJ2-1, with 10 bases fitting TRBD1. V dropped 3 bases and J dropped 5; count of bases not matched to a gene: 5. The CDR3 loop spans 15 amino acids. The germline CDR1 and CDR2 sequences are SGDLS and YYNGEE.

This chain uses TRBV11-2 with TRBJ2-3, with unresolved D. The germline V and J ends were trimmed by 5 bases and 6 bases, with 24 bases remaining between them. The germline gives CDR1 SGHAT, CDR2 FQNNGV. The CDR3 consists of 17 residues. CDR3 in DNA: TGTGCCAGCAGCCAAGGAACTCGAGGTGGGCCCGAGGATACGCAGTATTTT. This encodes CASSQGTRGGPEDTQYF.